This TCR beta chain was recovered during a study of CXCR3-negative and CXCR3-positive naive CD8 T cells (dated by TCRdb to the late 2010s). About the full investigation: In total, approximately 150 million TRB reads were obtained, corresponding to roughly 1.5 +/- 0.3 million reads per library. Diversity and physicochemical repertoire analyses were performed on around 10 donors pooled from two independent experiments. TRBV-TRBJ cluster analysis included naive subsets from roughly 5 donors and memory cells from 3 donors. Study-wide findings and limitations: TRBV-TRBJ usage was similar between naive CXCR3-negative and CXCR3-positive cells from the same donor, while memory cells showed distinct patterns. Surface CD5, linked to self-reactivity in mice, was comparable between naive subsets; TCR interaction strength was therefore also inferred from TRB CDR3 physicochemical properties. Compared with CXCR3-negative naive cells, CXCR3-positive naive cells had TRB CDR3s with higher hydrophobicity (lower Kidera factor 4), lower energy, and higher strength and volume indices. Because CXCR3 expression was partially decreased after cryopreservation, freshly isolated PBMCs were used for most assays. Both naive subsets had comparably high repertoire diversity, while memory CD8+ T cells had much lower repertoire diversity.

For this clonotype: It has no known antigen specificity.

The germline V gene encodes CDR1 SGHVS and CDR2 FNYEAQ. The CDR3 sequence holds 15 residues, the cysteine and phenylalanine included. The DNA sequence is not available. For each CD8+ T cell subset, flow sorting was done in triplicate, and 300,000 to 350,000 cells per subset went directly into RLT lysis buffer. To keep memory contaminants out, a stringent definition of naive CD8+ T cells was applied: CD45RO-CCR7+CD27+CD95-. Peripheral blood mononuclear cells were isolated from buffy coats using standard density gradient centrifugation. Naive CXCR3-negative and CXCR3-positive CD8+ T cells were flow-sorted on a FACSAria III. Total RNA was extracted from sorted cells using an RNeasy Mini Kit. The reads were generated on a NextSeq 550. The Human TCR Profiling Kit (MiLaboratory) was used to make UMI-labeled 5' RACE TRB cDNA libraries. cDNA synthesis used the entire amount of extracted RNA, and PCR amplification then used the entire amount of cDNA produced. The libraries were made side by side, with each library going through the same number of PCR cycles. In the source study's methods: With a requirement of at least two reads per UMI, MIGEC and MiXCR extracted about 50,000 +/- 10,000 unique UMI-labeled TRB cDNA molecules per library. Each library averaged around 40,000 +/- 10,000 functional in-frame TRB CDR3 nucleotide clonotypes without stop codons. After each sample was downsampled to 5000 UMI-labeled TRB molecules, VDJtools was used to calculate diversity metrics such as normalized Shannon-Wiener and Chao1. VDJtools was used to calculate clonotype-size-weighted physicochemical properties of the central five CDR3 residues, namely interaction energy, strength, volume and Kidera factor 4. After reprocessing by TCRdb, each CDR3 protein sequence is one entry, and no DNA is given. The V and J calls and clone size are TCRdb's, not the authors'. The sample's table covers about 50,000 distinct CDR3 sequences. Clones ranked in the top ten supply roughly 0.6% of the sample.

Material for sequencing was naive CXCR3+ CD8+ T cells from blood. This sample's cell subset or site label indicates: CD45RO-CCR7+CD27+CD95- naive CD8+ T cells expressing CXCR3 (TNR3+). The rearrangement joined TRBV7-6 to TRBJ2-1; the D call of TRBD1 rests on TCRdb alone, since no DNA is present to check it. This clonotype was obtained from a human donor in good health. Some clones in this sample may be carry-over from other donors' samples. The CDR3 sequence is CASSELAGAINEQFF.